This T cell receptor (beta chain) emerged from a study of cytomegalovirus exposure and HLA in healthy donors. As regards this clone: Its antigen is not known.

General observations from the study: According to a subsequent analysis, TCR clusters identified in the first cohort showed a tendency to co-occur across the roughly 110 validation repertoires. Cytomegalovirus-associated TCR beta chains were listed, numbering under 200. In vitro work confirmed that a few CMV-associated chains recognize CMV antigens.

Generated by immunoSEQ multiplex PCR, the TCRdb table keeps only in-frame clones and is missing some. This sample has some 220,000 clones, with about 89% found just once. Donors were drawn from the approximately 110-subject validation cohort, separate from the roughly 670-subject first cohort. This CDR3 contains 15 residues. Unmatched junction bases numbered 11, after V lost 6 bases and J lost 4 bases. From germline, CDR1 is MNHNY and CDR2 SVGAGI (reference sequence). The specimen was PBMCs. The TCR originated in a woman aged 18-35 years in good health and CMV-seronegative. The V and J genes are TRBV6-6 and TRBJ2-7; TRBD1 matches 8 bases. CDR3 sequence (DNA): TGTGCCAGCAGCCTACTCGGGACAGGAACATACGAGCAGTACTTC. Its translation is CASSLLGTGTYEQYF.